This T cell receptor beta chain was obtained from a study of control samples from healthy donors and cancer patients. Per the germline V gene, CDR1 is SQVTM and CDR2 is ANQGSEA. Trimming left V 6 bases short and J 6 bases short, with 15 bases between. The CDR3 sequence is 13 residues long. The protocol was immunoSEQ multiplex PCR, while the TCRdb copy is restricted to in-frame clones and leaves out a portion. In the table there are about 100,000 clones, about 89% of which are singletons. The sequenced sample consisted of blood. This receptor was identified in a man aged 25 to 40 in good health. V gene TRBV29-1 combines with J gene TRBJ1-5, with D perhaps TRBD1 (5 bases). The CDR3 sequence: CSVRWGEGQPQHF. The CDR3 DNA reads TGCAGCGTGAGGTGGGGGGAAGGTCAGCCCCAGCATTTT.